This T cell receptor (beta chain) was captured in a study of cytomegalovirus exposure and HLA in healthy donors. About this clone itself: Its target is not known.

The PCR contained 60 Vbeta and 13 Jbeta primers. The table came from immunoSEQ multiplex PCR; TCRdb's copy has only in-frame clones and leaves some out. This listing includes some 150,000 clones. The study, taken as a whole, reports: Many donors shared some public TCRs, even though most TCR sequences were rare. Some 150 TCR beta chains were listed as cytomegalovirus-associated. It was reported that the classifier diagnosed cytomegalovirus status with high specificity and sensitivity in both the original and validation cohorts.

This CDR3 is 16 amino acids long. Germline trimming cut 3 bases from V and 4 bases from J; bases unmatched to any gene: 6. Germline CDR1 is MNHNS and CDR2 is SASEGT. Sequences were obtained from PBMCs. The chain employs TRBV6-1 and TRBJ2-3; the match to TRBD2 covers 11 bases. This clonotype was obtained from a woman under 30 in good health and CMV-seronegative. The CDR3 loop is CASSEMTSGISDTQYF. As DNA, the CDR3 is TGTGCCAGCAGTGAGATGACTAGCGGGATTTCAGATACGCAGTATTTT.